What follows describes a single TCR beta chain. What it binds is unknown. Sequencing used cDNA as its template, made by extracting RNA and reverse transcribing it. Produced via immunoSEQ multiplex PCR; TCRdb's table is partial and in-frame only. Here the sample spans hundreds of thousands of clones, more than 45% being singletons. This sample is drawn from a study of CD8+ T cells in alopecia areata. Trimming shortened V by 0 bases and J by 3 bases, and 9 bases separated the two germline ends. The CDR3 is made up of 14 amino acids. The germline V gene encodes CDR1 LGHNA and CDR2 YNFKEQ. Peripheral blood, together with lesional scalp punch biopsies, was collected from alopecia areata patients. Study-wide results and limits: It was less clear whether patients shared TCRs than it was in mice, possibly because of HLA. Relative to normal scalp, lesional scalp, especially alopecia totalis/universalis, showed higher clonality.

The chain joins TRBV4-2 to TRBJ2-7; no clear D gene. This material consisted of CD4+ T cells sorted from blood, taken at week 0. The TCR originated in a human donor with alopecia areata. For the CDR3, the DNA is TGTGCCAGCAGCCAAGATATTACCGACTACGAGCAGTACTTC. Translated: CASSQDITDYEQYF.